The 27 T cell receptor beta chains in this list originate from one sample, sequenced in a study of Tregs in tolerant kidney transplant recipients. Assay: immunoSEQ multiplex PCR; the TCRdb copy retains only in-frame clones and omits some. The sample holds 60,000 to 75,000 clones, 80% to 90% seen once. The specimen was Tregs from blood, collected before the transplant. The receptors shown here come from a human donor who received a combined kidney and bone marrow transplant.

In DNA, the CDR3 is TGTGCCAGCAGCTTAGGGGGGCTTTGGGACGAGCAGTACTTC. This gives the protein CASSLGGLWDEQYF. The chain combines TRBV7-6 with TRBJ2-7, with a weak D call TRBD1 (6 bases). This CDR3 has 14 residues. V was trimmed by 1 base and J by 5 bases, leaving 12 bases between them. The germline V gene encodes CDR1 SGHVS and CDR2 FNYEAQ. Using reference TRBV7-6 and TRBJ2-7 for the parts outside the CDR3, the full variable domain is GAGVSQSPRYKVTKRGQDVALRCDPISGHVSLYWYRQALGQGPEFLTYFNYEAQQDKSGLPNDRFSAERPEGSISTLTIQRTEQRDSAMYRCASSLGGLWDEQYFGPGTRLTVT.

The rearrangement uses TRBV11-2 and TRBJ1-2; D call uncertain. The V and J ends lost 5 bases and 2 bases respectively, with 21 bases between them. CDR3 length: 17 residues. The germline V gene has CDR1 SGHAT and CDR2 FQNNGV. CDR3 protein: CASSPRVWGDENYGYTF. The CDR3 DNA follows: TGTGCCAGCAGCCCGAGGGTATGGGGAGATGAAAACTATGGCTACACCTTC.

The V and J genes are TRBV7-9 and TRBJ2-7; D is perhaps TRBD1 (6 bases). V was trimmed by 6 bases and J by 3 bases, leaving 12 bases between them. This CDR3 is 13 amino acids long. The germline V gene has CDR1 SEHNR and CDR2 FQNEAQ (reference sequence). The CDR3 nucleotides are TGTGCCAGCAGTCGGACAGTGGGCTACGAGCAGTACTTC. This encodes CASSRTVGYEQYF.

The chain employs TRBV10-3 and TRBJ2-3; 9 positions agree with TRBD2. CDR3 length equals 14 residues. V shed 4 bases, J shed 4 bases, and the junction held 3 bases outside the gene matches. Germline values: CDR1 ENHRY, CDR2 SYGVKD. CDR3 protein: CAISAGGGADTQYF. The CDR3 nucleotides read TGTGCCATCAGTGCCGGCGGGGGGGCAGATACGCAGTATTTT.

The V gene is TRBV19, the J gene TRBJ1-5; D remains ambiguous. The V gene's germline CDR1 is LNHDA and CDR2 SQIVND (reference sequence). Trimming removed 7 bases from V and 2 bases from J, with 18 bases in between. This CDR3 is built from 16 residues. The CDR3 loop is CASTDRLVQGNQPQHF. The DNA of the CDR3 is TGTGCCAGTACCGACCGCCTGGTCCAGGGCAATCAGCCCCAGCATTTT.

In its sample, this clone was seen once. This chain links TRBV6-6 with TRBJ1-4, with D possibly matching TRBD1 (5 bases). CDR3 length: 15 amino acids. Per the germline V gene, CDR1 is MNHNY and CDR2 is SVGAGI (reference sequence). The ends were cut back, 2 bases at V and 8 bases at J, with 15 bases in the middle. CDR3 DNA: TGTGCCAGCAGTTACCCGGGGCGCGTGGGGGAAAAACTGTTTTTT. Translated, it gives CASSYPGRVGEKLFF.

The genes are TRBV5-4 and TRBJ2-1; D unclear. Trimming removed 0 bases from V and 7 bases from J, with 2 bases in between. This CDR3 spans 11 amino acids. Germline V gene data show CDR1 as SGHNT and CDR2 as YYREEE (reference sequence). CDR3 in amino acids: CASSLANEQFF. CDR3 DNA: TGTGCCAGCAGCTTGGCGAATGAGCAGTTCTTC.

V and J are TRBV2 and TRBJ2-4; D remains ambiguous. CDR1 and CDR2 from the germline V gene are SNHLY and FYNNEI. CDR3 length: 16 amino acids. V was cut by 2 bases and J by 1 base, with 12 bases left in between. The CDR3: CASSERVAPAKNIQYF. The CDR3 coding sequence is TGTGCCAGCAGTGAAAGGGTGGCCCCGGCCAAAAACATTCAGTACTTC.

The chain combines TRBV19 with TRBJ1-1; 7 nucleotides match TRBD1. Germline assignment: CDR1 LNHDA and CDR2 SQIVND (reference sequence). Trimming cost V 5 bases and J 1 base; bases outside gene matches: 7. The CDR3 totals 15 residues. CDR3 coding DNA: TGTGCCAGTAGTCTTGGACAGGCCTCGAACACTGAAGCTTTCTTT. Translation gives CASSLGQASNTEAFF.

This clone was seen a few times. The V call is TRBV9, the J call TRBJ2-1; a possible D gene is TRBD2 (6 bases). The CDR3 covers 14 residues. Trimming removed 0 bases at V and 9 bases at J, with 13 bases between. CDR1 SGDLS and CDR2 YYNGEE come from the germline V gene. CDR3 protein: CASSVGARSGEQFF. In DNA, the CDR3 is TGTGCCAGCAGCGTAGGGGCCCGTAGCGGTGAGCAGTTCTTC.

The chain recombines TRBV30 with TRBJ2-7; weak D call: TRBD1 (6 bases). CDR3 size: 15 residues. Germline V CDR1 and CDR2: GTSNPN, SVGIG (reference sequence). V was clipped by 1 base and J by 0 bases, with 13 bases between them. The CDR3 loop is CAWSAGWGHSYEQYF. CDR3 nucleotides: TGTGCCTGGAGTGCCGGGTGGGGGCACTCCTACGAGCAGTACTTC.

This chain uses TRBV7-2 with TRBJ2-1; D call uncertain. CDR1 is SGHTA, CDR2 FQGNSA, per germline. The CDR3 extends over 16 amino acids. Trimming took off 5 bases at V and 0 bases at J, with 14 bases between the two ends. CDR3 nucleotides: TGTGCCAGCAGCCCCTTGGATCTGAGCTCCTACAATGAGCAGTTCTTC. It codes for CASSPLDLSSYNEQFF.

Worth noting for this clone: This same CDR3 is encoded by further DNA sequences in the sample. This chain joins TRBV7-2 and TRBJ2-7; no definite D call. Germline-derived CDR1 and CDR2 are SGHTA and FQGNSA. Trimming stripped 1 base from V and 6 bases from J, with 7 bases between. The CDR3 has 12 amino acids. In DNA, the CDR3 is TGTGCCAGCAGCTTAGGGCCAGCCGAGCAGTACTTC. Amino acids: CASSLGPAEQYF.

This clone was observed once. V and J are TRBV28 and TRBJ1-4, with D maybe TRBD1 (6 bases). The CDR3 contains 16 residues. Per germline, CDR1 MDHEN and CDR2 SYDVKM. Deletions cut 5 bases from V and 6 bases from J, with 19 bases between. The DNA for the CDR3 is TGTGCCAGCAGTACCCTGGGGGCCGGGATCGATGAAAAACTGTTTTTT. It encodes CASSTLGAGIDEKLFF.

V usage is TRBV11-3 and J usage is TRBJ1-6; D is uncertain. Between the trimmed V and J ends, which lost 8 bases and 0 bases, there was a span of 8 bases. CDR1 SGHNT and CDR2 YENEEA come from the germline V gene. The CDR3 has 14 residues. The CDR3 DNA reads TGTGCCAGCTTGTATGACTCCTATAATTCACCCCTCCACTTT. It is translated as CASLYDSYNSPLHF.

The chain employs TRBV6-6 and TRBJ2-3, with TRBD1 matching 8 bases. Germline CDR1 and CDR2: MNHNY and SVGAGI (reference sequence). With 4 bases clipped from V and 0 bases from J, the junction kept 0 bases outside the gene matches. The CDR3 consists of 14 residues. CDR3 loop: CASSWTGSTDTQYF. The DNA for the CDR3 is TGTGCCAGCAGTTGGACAGGGAGCACAGATACGCAGTATTTT.

Remarks on this clone: An end of the junction differs from the germline gene, which may be a read error. CDR3: CASSDRGLGYGNTF. DNA for the CDR3: TGTGCCAGCAGTGACAGGGGCCTCGGCTATGGCAACACCTTC. The J gene is TRBJ1-2, the V gene TRBV2; TRBD1 is a possible D gene (6 bases). The germline V gene encodes CDR1 SNHLY and CDR2 FYNNEI. There are 14 residues in the CDR3. The variable domain in full, with the rest retrieved from reference TRBV2 and TRBJ1-2, is EPEVTQTPSHQVTQMGQEVILRCVPISNHLYFYWYRQILGQKVEFLVSFYNNEISEKSEIFDDQFSVERPDGSNFTLKIRSTKLEDSAMYFCASSDRGLGYGNTFGSGTRLTVV.

This sequence joins TRBV19 and TRBJ1-5; D might be TRBD1 (5 bases). Between the trimmed V and J ends, which lost 6 bases and 8 bases, there was a span of 11 bases. The CDR3 is made up of 12 amino acids. From germline, CDR1 is LNHDA and CDR2 SQIVND (reference sequence). The CDR3 protein is CASRQGVEPQHF. The CDR3 bases are TGTGCCAGTAGGCAGGGAGTTGAGCCCCAGCATTTT.

V gene TRBV7-2 combines with J gene TRBJ2-2, with D perhaps matching TRBD1 (6 bases). V was cut by 0 bases and J by 9 bases, with 8 bases left in between. The germline V gene has CDR1 SGHTA and CDR2 FQGNSA. The CDR3 totals 13 residues. The CDR3 bases are TGTGCCAGCAGCTTAGCGGGGGCACGGGAGCTGTTTTTT. Amino acids: CASSLAGARELFF.

Here the CDR3 reads CAASGGGDRRVEKLFF. For the CDR3, the DNA is TGTGCCGCCTCCGGCGGTGGGGACAGACGCGTTGAAAAACTGTTTTTT. The V call is TRBV10-3, the J call TRBJ1-4; 7 bases are shared with TRBD1. Germline V lookup: CDR1 ENHRY, CDR2 SYGVKD. The CDR3 consists of 16 residues. V lost 11 bases and J lost 7; bases outside the gene matches: 19.

In this sample, this clone turned up once. The chain links TRBV19 to TRBJ2-1; TRBD1 aligns across 9 bases. CDR3 length equals 14 residues. Germline CDR1 is LNHDA and CDR2 is SQIVND (reference sequence). The V and J ends lost 8 bases and 3 bases, in that order; junction bases with no gene match: 5. CDR3 sequence reads: CASRDRVIYNEQFF. In DNA form, the CDR3 reads TGTGCCAGTCGGGACAGGGTCATCTACAATGAGCAGTTCTTC.

The chain combines TRBV18 with TRBJ1-1; perhaps TRBD1 as D (5 bases). Germline V gene data show CDR1 as KGHSH and CDR2 as LQKENI. Trimming shortened V by 1 base and J by 6 bases, and 12 bases separated the two germline ends. This CDR3 is 14 amino acids long. The CDR3 coding sequence is TGTGCCAGCTCACCACTTGGTCAGGGTCCTGAAGCTTTCTTT. Its protein product is CASSPLGQGPEAFF.

The chain uses TRBV14 and TRBJ2-5, with 8 positions matching TRBD2. The end of the DNA aligns better with TRBJ2-7, so the J call may be wrong. The CDR3 length is 16 residues. Germline loops: CDR1 SGHDN, CDR2 FVKESK. As DNA, the CDR3 is TGTGCCAGCTCGCTTGGGGGGAGCGGGAGAACCCTCGAGCAGTACTTC. Protein sequence: CASSLGGSGRTLEQYF.

The rearrangement links TRBV5-4 to TRBJ2-7; no reliable D call. The CDR3 contains 15 residues. Trimming pared 4 bases from V and 3 bases from J, leaving 17 bases between. CDR1 is SGHNT, CDR2 YYREEE, per germline (reference sequence). The CDR3, as DNA: TGTGCCAGCAGCCAATCGGGCCAGATTGGCTACGAGCAGTACTTC. As protein: CASSQSGQIGYEQYF.

The chain joins TRBV2 to TRBJ1-2, with D maybe TRBD1 (5 bases). The ends were cut back, 3 bases at V and 8 bases at J, with 13 bases in the middle. This CDR3 is 13 amino acids long. Per the germline V gene, CDR1 is SNHLY and CDR2 is FYNNEI. The CDR3 is CASSEAGRGGYTF. CDR3 nucleotides: TGTGCCAGCAGTGAGGCAGGGAGAGGAGGCTACACCTTC.

The chain combines TRBV7-8 with TRBJ2-7, with TRBD2 matching 8 bases. With 0 bases clipped from V and 6 bases from J, the junction kept 4 bases outside the gene matches. Germline V gene data show CDR1 as SGHVS and CDR2 as FQNEAQ. This CDR3 comprises 14 residues. For the CDR3, the DNA is TGTGCCAGCAGCTTAGCAGACAGCGGGAGCGAGCAGTACTTC. Protein: CASSLADSGSEQYF.

V gene TRBV6-5 combines with J gene TRBJ2-7; 8 nucleotides align to TRBD1. Germline lookup yields CDR1 MNHEY and CDR2 SVGAGI. CDR3 length equals 14 residues. With V trimmed by 5 bases and J by 6 bases, 9 bases remained unmatched. The CDR3 DNA reads TGTGCCAGCAGTACCCGACAGGGGTTCTCCGAGCAGTACTTC. Its protein product is CASSTRQGFSEQYF.